These 16 T cell receptor beta chains share one sample of origin, sequenced in a study of CD8 T cells in Susac syndrome. RNA totalling roughly 0.45 to 1 ug underwent reverse transcription with random hexamers. TCRdb recomputed calls from the immunoSEQ multiplex PCR reads with MiXCR, one row per CDR3 protein. Among 200,000 to 250,000 distinct CDR3 sequences listed, 92% were seen once. The sample was CD8+ T cells from PBMCs. These receptors came from a human donor with multiple sclerosis.

The chain carries TRBV12-5 and TRBJ1-5; no firm D call. CDR1 and CDR2 from the germline V gene are LGHNT and FRNRAP. The CDR3 is made up of 13 amino acids. V was pared by 1 base and J by 3 bases, with 4 bases between. The CDR3, as DNA: TGTGCTAGTGGTTTGGACCACAATCAGCCCCAGCATTTT. This sequence encodes CASGLDHNQPQHF.

The chain uses TRBV5-8 and TRBJ2-7; D perhaps matches TRBD1 (5 bases). V lost 2 bases to trimming and J lost 4 bases, with 13 bases between them. The CDR3 contains 14 residues. Germline CDR1 reads SGHTS; CDR2 reads YDEGEE. This CDR3 reads CASSFTQAGYEQYF. The CDR3 bases are TGTGCCAGCAGCTTTACCCAGGCAGGGTACGAGCAGTACTTC.

V gene TRBV5-4 combines with J gene TRBJ1-2; 9 bases fit TRBD1. From germline, CDR1 is SGHNT and CDR2 YYREEE (reference sequence). This CDR3 has 22 amino acids. V lost 0 bases and J lost 5; bases outside the gene matches: 26. The CDR3 is CASSLVHRALGQGFGSPYGYTF. The DNA of the CDR3 is TGTGCCAGCAGCTTGGTCCATCGGGCGCTGGGACAGGGATTCGGGAGCCCATATGGCTACACCTTC. Supplemented by reference TRBV5-4 and TRBJ1-2, the full variable domain reads ETGVTQSPTHLIKTRGQQVTLRCSSQSGHNTVSWYQQALGQGPQFIFQYYREEENGRGNFPPRFSGLQFPNYSSELNVNALELDDSALYLCASSLVHRALGQGFGSPYGYTFGSGTRLTVV.

This chain joins TRBV9 and TRBJ1-1; D might be TRBD1 (6 bases). CDR1 SGDLS and CDR2 YYNGEE come from the germline V gene. V was shortened by 0 bases and J by 8 bases, with 14 bases between the two germline ends. This CDR3 is built from 14 residues. This CDR3 reads CASSVGGGTQEAFF. CDR3 nucleotide sequence: TGTGCCAGCAGCGTAGGGGGGGGGACACAGGAAGCTTTCTTT.

This rearrangement joins TRBV6-6 to TRBJ1-1; D gene uncertain. Per the germline V gene, CDR1 is MNHNY and CDR2 is SVGAGI (reference sequence). This CDR3 contains 16 residues. V was shortened by 1 base and J by 1 base, with 13 bases between the two germline ends. The CDR3 bases are TGTGCCAGCAGTTACTACACGACACACGAGAACACTGAAGCTTTCTTT. This sequence encodes CASSYYTTHENTEAFF.

The V call is TRBV7-9, the J call TRBJ2-7, with a tentative D call TRBD2 (5 bases). Germline lookup yields CDR1 SEHNR and CDR2 FQNEAQ (reference sequence). This CDR3 contains 15 residues. Between the trimmed V and J ends, which lost 4 bases and 5 bases, there was a span of 18 bases. In DNA, the CDR3 is TGTGCCAGCAGCTCCCCTCCCACCGGGGAGCACGAGCAGTACTTC. It codes for CASSSPPTGEHEQYF.

V is TRBV12-3 or TRBV12-4 and J is TRBJ1-2; the D gene is possibly TRBD1 (5 bases). This CDR3 has 13 residues. Trimming took off 1 base at V and 5 bases at J, with 8 bases between the two ends. Here the CDR3 reads CASSLVAGYGYTF. CDR3 sequence (DNA): TGTGCCAGCAGTTTAGTGGCAGGGTATGGCTACACCTTC.

V is TRBV27 and J is TRBJ2-7; 10 nucleotides align to TRBD1. The CDR3 runs to 14 residues. The germline V gene has CDR1 MNHEY and CDR2 SMNVEV (reference sequence). J lost 9 bases, V lost 10 bases, and 15 bases had no gene match. This CDR3 is CATRTGTGVGMQYF. The CDR3 DNA reads TGTGCCACTCGGACCGGGACAGGGGTAGGGATGCAGTACTTC.

This chain uses TRBV6-2 or TRBV6-3 with TRBJ2-2; D unclear. V was clipped by 8 bases and J by 5 bases, with 6 bases between them. CDR3 length equals 11 residues. From germline, CDR1 is MNHEY and CDR2 SVGEGT. For the CDR3, the DNA is TGTGCCAGCGGGCCGACCGGGGAGCTGTTTTTT. Translated, it gives CASGPTGELFF.

This clonotype occurred once. The chain recombines TRBV23-1 with TRBJ1-5, with D unclear. TRBV23-1 is assigned to the ORF class and has an uncertain function. The CDR3 has 15 amino acids. The ends were cut back, 8 bases at V and 4 bases at J, with 18 bases in the middle. The CDR3 DNA is TGCGCCAGCGGGGAAAGGACGGGAGATAATCAGCCCCAGCATTTT. This sequence encodes CASGERTGDNQPQHF.

This chain links TRBV11-3 with TRBJ2-1; 8 nucleotides line up with TRBD1. The germline V gene has CDR1 SGHNT and CDR2 YENEEA. Losses at the gene ends were 5 bases for V and 0 bases for J; bases not matched to a gene: 15. The CDR3 extends over 19 amino acids. CDR3 nucleotide sequence: TGTGCCAGCAGCCCCCGGATCCCCCGCGACAGGGGCTCCTACAATGAGCAGTTCTTC. It yields the protein CASSPRIPRDRGSYNEQFF.

V usage is TRBV7-8 and J usage is TRBJ2-5; the match to TRBD2 covers 9 bases. V lost 3 bases to trimming and J lost 5 bases; unmatched junction nucleotides: 7. The germline CDR1 and CDR2 sequences are SGHVS and FQNEAQ. The CDR3 contains 15 residues. DNA of the CDR3: TGTGCCAGCAGCTTCAGCCCGGCGGGGGGGGAGACCCAGTACTTC. It specifies CASSFSPAGGETQYF.

The chain joins TRBV5-6 to TRBJ2-5; no firm D call. CDR3 length: 12 amino acids. Germline V gives CDR1 SGHDT, CDR2 YYEEEE. Trimming pared 0 bases from V and 7 bases from J, leaving 7 bases between. CDR3 nucleotide sequence: TGTGCCAGCAGCTTGGGATCAGGGACCCAGTACTTC. Translated: CASSLGSGTQYF.

The chain combines TRBV6-2 or TRBV6-3 with TRBJ2-3, with D possibly matching TRBD2 (6 bases). Germline assignment: CDR1 MNHEY and CDR2 SVGEGT. Trimming took 5 bases from V and 5 from J, leaving 17 bases between them. This CDR3 region has 15 residues. CDR3 DNA sequence: TGTGCCAGCAGTCGAAGCCGCGGGAAGGGAGATACGCAGTATTTT. Translated, it gives CASSRSRGKGDTQYF.

The genes are TRBV5-6 and TRBJ1-2; D is uncertain. Germline CDR1 is SGHDT and CDR2 is YYEEEE. The CDR3 has 12 amino acids. Trimming left V 0 bases short and J 8 bases short, with 8 bases between. The CDR3 DNA sequence: TGTGCCAGCAGCTTGGGGTCCGGCGGCTACACCTTC. Translation gives CASSLGSGGYTF.

The V and J genes are TRBV15 and TRBJ1-3; D unresolved. The CDR3 covers 13 residues. CDR1 and CDR2 from the germline V gene are LNHNV and YYDKDF (reference sequence). The V end was cut by 8 bases, the J end by 0 bases, with 8 bases between. CDR3 coding DNA: TGTGCCACCCATACGAGCTCTGGAAACACCATATATTTT. This encodes CATHTSSGNTIYF.